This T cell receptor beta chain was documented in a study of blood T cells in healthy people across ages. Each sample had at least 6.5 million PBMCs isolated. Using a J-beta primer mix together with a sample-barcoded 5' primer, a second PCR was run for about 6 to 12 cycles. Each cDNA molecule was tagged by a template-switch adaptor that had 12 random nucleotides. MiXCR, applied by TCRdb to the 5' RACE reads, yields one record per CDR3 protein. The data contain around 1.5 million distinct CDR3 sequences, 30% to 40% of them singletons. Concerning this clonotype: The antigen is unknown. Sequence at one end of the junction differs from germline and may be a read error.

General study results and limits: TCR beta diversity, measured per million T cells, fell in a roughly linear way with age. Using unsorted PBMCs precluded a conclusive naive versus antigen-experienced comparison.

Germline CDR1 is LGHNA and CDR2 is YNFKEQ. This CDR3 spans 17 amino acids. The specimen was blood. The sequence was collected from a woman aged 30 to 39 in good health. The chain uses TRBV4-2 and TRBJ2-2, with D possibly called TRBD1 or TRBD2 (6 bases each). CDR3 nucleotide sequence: TGTGCCAGCAGACAAGGGGGGAGAGGGAGCCCCACCGGGGAGCTGTTTTTT. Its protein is CASRQGGRGSPTGELFF.